These T cell receptor beta chains were read from a single sample in a study of T cell clonotyping in hematopoietic cell transplantation. The assay was immunoSEQ multiplex PCR, and TCRdb's table has in-frame clones only and misses some. The sample has fewer than 15,000 clones, roughly 53% seen once; the top ten hold 11%. Sequenced material: peripheral blood mononuclear cells. The receptors derive from a man between 45 and 60 years old in good health. Some clones in this sample may be carry-over from other donors' samples. CDR3s include the opening cysteine and the closing phenylalanine or tryptophan. Each record gives: clone size, V gene, J gene, D gene, CDR3 DNA, CDR3 protein. D genes are given only for firm matches. Size is omitted from some rows. Given values are once, few, many or a class for expanded clones.

>once|TRBV7-6|TRBJ2-5|-
TGTGCCAGCAGCTTAGGAAAGGAGACCCAGTACTTC
CASSLGKETQYF
>-|TRBV6-1|TRBJ2-7|-
TGTGCCAGCAGTGAAAAGGGACTTTCGGACGAGCAGTACTTC
CASSEKGLSDEQYF
>-|TRBV30|TRBJ2-7|-
TGTGCCTGGGAGGACAGCTCCTACGAGCAGTACTTC
CAWEDSSYEQYF
>-|TRBV4-3|TRBJ2-2|-
TGCGCCAGCAGTTTAGGGACCGGGGAGCTGTTTTTT
CASSLGTGELFF
>-|TRBV25-1|TRBJ2-7|-
TGTGCCTCCAAAGGCGGGGGCACCTCAACCTACGAGCAGTACTTC
CASKGGGTSTYEQYF
>-|TRBV7-3|TRBJ1-1|-
TGTGCCAGCAGCTCGGACAGTGGGAACACTGAAGCTTTCTTT
CASSSDSGNTEAFF
>-|TRBV19|TRBJ2-5|-
TGTGCCAGTAGTATAGTTGTCCAAGAGACCCAGTACTTC
CASSIVVQETQYF
>-|TRBV4-3|TRBJ2-5|-
TGCGCCAGCAGCCAAGATGGTGGAGCGCCTTCAAGGACCCAGTACTTC
CASSQDGGAPSRTQYF
>-|TRBV30|TRBJ2-7|TRBD2
TGTGCCTGGAACCACCGGACTAGCGGGATCGGGGAGCAGTACTTC
CAWNHRTSGIGEQYF
>-|TRBV5-4|TRBJ2-3|-
TGTGCCAGCAGCTTGTTCGGTTCCGGCACAGATACGCAGTATTTT
CASSLFGSGTDTQYF
>-|TRBV5-6|TRBJ2-7|-
TGTGCCAGCAGCCGGGGGCAGGCATCCTACGAGCAGTACTTC
CASSRGQASYEQYF
>-|TRBV5-1|TRBJ1-4|-
TGCGCCAGCAGCTTGGCAGGCCCAAGGAGTGAAAAACTGTTTTTT
CASSLAGPRSEKLFF
>once|TRBV6-5|TRBJ1-5|-
TGTGCCAGCACCCTCAGGTATCTCCAGCATTTT
CASTLRYLQHF
>once|TRBV14|TRBJ2-3|-
TGTGCCAGCAGCAGCTGGGGGGCGTCCACAGATACGCAGTATTTT
CASSSWGASTDTQYF
>-|TRBV6-9|TRBJ1-3|-
TGTGCCAGCAGCCATGTCAACTCTGGAAACACCATATATTTT
CASSHVNSGNTIYF
>-|TRBV14|TRBJ2-5|-
TGTGCCAGCAGCCTAATGACGGGAGAGACCCAGTACTTC
CASSLMTGETQYF
>once|TRBV30|TRBJ2-5|TRBD2
TGTGCCTGGAGTGTACTAGCGGGGGGGCAAGAGACCCAGTACTTC
CAWSVLAGGQETQYF
>-|TRBV4-3|TRBJ2-3|-
TGCGCCAGCAGCCAAGATGGCCGAGATACGCAGTATTTT
CASSQDGRDTQYF
>-|TRBV27|TRBJ2-3|-
TGTGCCAGCAGTCTTCCCCGAGGGGATACGCAGTATTTT
CASSLPRGDTQYF
>-|TRBV6-5|TRBJ2-2|-
TGTGCCAGCAGCAAGCCGCTACATGGCGGGGAGCTGTTTTTT
CASSKPLHGGELFF
>-|TRBV29-1|TRBJ1-1|TRBD1
TGCAGCGTACGAACGGACAGGGCAGCGGGGAGCACTGAAGCTTTCTTT
CSVRTDRAAGSTEAFF
>few|TRBV6-5|TRBJ2-7|-
TGTGCCAGCAGCGTCGGACTCCTGGGAGAGCAGTACTTC
CASSVGLLGEQYF
>-|TRBV19|TRBJ1-5|TRBD1
TGTGCCAGTAGCACGGACAGGGCTCGCCAGCCCCAGCATTTT
CASSTDRARQPQHF
>-|TRBV30|TRBJ2-1|TRBD2
TGTGCCTGGAGACGGGAGGGAGGGAGGTACAATGAGCAGTTCTTC
CAWRREGGRYNEQFF
>-|TRBV2|TRBJ1-5|-
TGTGCCAGCAGCGTTACAGGGCTAGGTCAGCCCCAGCATTTT
CASSVTGLGQPQHF
>few|TRBV30|TRBJ1-2|-
TGTGCCTGGACGTGGAGTTCTGAGGGTGGCTACACCTTC
CAWTWSSEGGYTF
>-|TRBV30|TRBJ2-5|-
TGTGCCTGGAGTGGCCTTCAAGAGACCCAGTACTTC
CAWSGLQETQYF
>-|TRBV14|TRBJ2-1|TRBD2
TGTGCCAGCAGAGGGACTACTTCCTACAATGAGCAGTTCTTC
CASRGTTSYNEQFF
>-|TRBV27|TRBJ1-4|-
TGTGCCAGCAACACGGGCAGGGCAAATGAAAAACTGTTTTTT
CASNTGRANEKLFF
>-|TRBV6-4|TRBJ1-1|TRBD1
TGTGCCAGCAGTACGGGGACAGAGAACACTGAAGCTTTCTTT
CASSTGTENTEAFF
>-|TRBV5-8|TRBJ2-1|-
TGTGCCAGCAGCAGGGGGGTGTTCTCCTACAATGAGCAGTTCTTC
CASSRGVFSYNEQFF
>few|TRBV30|TRBJ1-1|-
TGTGCCTGGAGTTCTTACGCTGAAGCTTTCTTT
CAWSSYAEAFF
>few|TRBV6-1|TRBJ2-7|-
TGTGCCAGCAGTGAAATACCGGATCTGGACGAGCAGTACTTC
CASSEIPDLDEQYF
>few|TRBV29-1|TRBJ2-3|-
TGCAGCGCCCAGGGAGTTTTGGATACGCAGTATTTT
CSAQGVLDTQYF
>-|TRBV29-1|TRBJ1-5|-
TGCAGCGTTGCGGAGGGCAATCAGCCCCAGCATTTT
CSVAEGNQPQHF
>-|TRBV5-6|TRBJ2-2|TRBD2
TGTGCCAGCAGCTGGGGACTAGCGGACACCGGGGAGCTGTTTTTT
CASSWGLADTGELFF
>few|TRBV5-1|TRBJ2-1|TRBD2
TGCGCCAGCAGCCCCCCGGGGGGAGCTGGCAATGAGCAGTTCTTC
CASSPPGGAGNEQFF
>-|TRBV6-5|TRBJ1-5|-
TGTGCCAGCAGAACAGGGTACGGCAATCAGCCCCAGCATTTT
CASRTGYGNQPQHF
>-|TRBV7-8|TRBJ1-2|-
TGTGCTTCCACCCGGGGGCGGGGAGTCTATGGCTACACCTTC
CASTRGRGVYGYTF
>-|TRBV9|TRBJ1-2|TRBD1
TGTGCCAGCAGCGTAGGGGCAGGGGGTAGCTATGGCTACACCTTC
CASSVGAGGSYGYTF
>-|TRBV6-4|TRBJ1-6|-
TGTGCCAGCAGTGACTCTCTAGGCTCACCCCTCCACTTT
CASSDSLGSPLHF
>-|TRBV29-1|TRBJ2-7|-
TGCAGCGTTTTAGGGGAATCCTACGAGCAGTACTTC
CSVLGESYEQYF
>once|TRBV25-1|TRBJ2-4|-
TGTGCCAGCAGTAAGACCTCCAGGACAAACATTCAGTACTTC
CASSKTSRTNIQYF
>few|TRBV29-1|TRBJ1-1|TRBD1
TGCAGCGCCGGGAGGGGGCGAGGGGAAGAAGCTTTCTTT
CSAGRGRGEEAFF
>-|TRBV5-5|TRBJ1-2|-
TGTGCCAGCAGCCAGGGACCCGCTTATGGCTACACCTTC
CASSQGPAYGYTF
>-|TRBV2|TRBJ2-7|-
TGTGCCAGCAGTGCAGGGGTAGAGCAGTACTTC
CASSAGVEQYF
>-|TRBV28|TRBJ1-2|-
TGTGCCAGCAGTACCACTTCTAACTATGGCCACACCTTC
CASSTTSNYGHTF
>-|TRBV5-4|TRBJ2-7|TRBD2
TGTGCCAGCAGCTTGGAAACTAGCGGGAGGCGCGAGCAGTACTTC
CASSLETSGRREQYF
>-|TRBV30|TRBJ1-1|-
TGTGCCTGGGGGGACGGAGCGCAAGCTTTCTTT
CAWGDGAQAFF
>few|TRBV14|TRBJ1-5|-
TGTGCCAGCAGCCAAAGCCCAGAGCAGCCCCAGCATTTT
CASSQSPEQPQHF
>few|TRBV28|TRBJ1-5|-
TGTGCCAGCAGGATCAGGGGACAGCCCCAGCATTTT
CASRIRGQPQHF
>-|TRBV4-3|TRBJ2-7|-
TGCGCCAGCAGCCAAGTAGGTTCCTACGAGCAGTACTTC
CASSQVGSYEQYF
>-|TRBV30|TRBJ1-1|-
TGTGCCTGGAGTTCTGGTCTAAATGGCGGGGAAGCTTTCTTT
CAWSSGLNGGEAFF
>-|TRBV6-5|TRBJ1-2|-
TGTGCCAGCAGTCCTCGGGGGGCTAACTATGGCTACACCTTC
CASSPRGANYGYTF
>-|TRBV9|TRBJ2-3|TRBD2
TGTGCCAGCAGCGTGGTACTACTAGCGGACACAGATACGCAGTATTTT
CASSVVLLADTDTQYF
>-|TRBV19|TRBJ2-7|TRBD2
TGTGCCAGTAGTCCCGGGACTAGCGGCTACGAGCAGTACTTC
CASSPGTSGYEQYF
>few|TRBV30|TRBJ2-7|-
TGTGCCTGGAGGGGCTCCTACGAGCAGTACTTC
CAWRGSYEQYF
>once|TRBV27|TRBJ2-7|TRBD1
TGTGCCAGCAGCTTAAACCGGGACAGCTACGAGCAGTACTTC
CASSLNRDSYEQYF
>-|TRBV9|TRBJ1-6|-
TGTGCCAGCAGCGTAGGGGTGACCGGTCGTGAGCCCCTCCACTTT
CASSVGVTGREPLHF
>-|TRBV6-5|TRBJ1-5|-
TGTGCCAGCAAGAAGGACAGCCGGAGTAATCAGCCCCAGCATTTT
CASKKDSRSNQPQHF